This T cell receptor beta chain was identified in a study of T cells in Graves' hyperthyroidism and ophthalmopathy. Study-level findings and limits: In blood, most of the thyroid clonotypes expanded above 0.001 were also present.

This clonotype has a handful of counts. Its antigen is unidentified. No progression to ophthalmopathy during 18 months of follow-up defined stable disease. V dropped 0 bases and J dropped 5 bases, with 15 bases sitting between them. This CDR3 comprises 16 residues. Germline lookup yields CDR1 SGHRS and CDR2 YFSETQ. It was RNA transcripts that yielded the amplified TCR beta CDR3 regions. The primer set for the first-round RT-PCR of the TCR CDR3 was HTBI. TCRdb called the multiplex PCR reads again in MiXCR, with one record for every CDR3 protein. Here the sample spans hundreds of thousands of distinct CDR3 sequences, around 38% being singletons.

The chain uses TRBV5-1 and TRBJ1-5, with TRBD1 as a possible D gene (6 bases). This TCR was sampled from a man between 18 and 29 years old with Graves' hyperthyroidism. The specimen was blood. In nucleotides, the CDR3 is TGCGCCAGCAGCTTGGAGCTTAGGGGGGGCGATCAGCCCCAGCATTTT. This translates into CASSLELRGGDQPQHF.